One sample yielded the 10 T cell receptor beta chains listed below, sequenced in a study of cytomegalovirus exposure and HLA in healthy donors. The study ran its PCR with 60 Vbeta and 13 Jbeta primers. Clones were sequenced by immunoSEQ multiplex PCR, and TCRdb holds only the in-frame ones, with some missing. The sample contains roughly 180,000 clones, less than 85% of which appear only once. Material for sequencing was PBMCs. The source of these receptors is a girl under 18 in good health and CMV-seropositive.

This clone has a handful of counts. The V call is TRBV27, the J call TRBJ2-1, with 8 bases identical to TRBD2. Germline CDR1 MNHEY, CDR2 SMNVEV (reference sequence). V gave up 3 bases and J gave up 5 bases; unmatched junction bases: 3. This CDR3 is 14 amino acids long. CDR3 nucleotides: TGTGCCAGCAGTTTCGGGGGGGGGAACAATGAGCAGTTCTTC. Translating gives CASSFGGGNNEQFF.

The genes are TRBV12-5 and TRBJ2-2, with 10 bases identical to TRBD2. Per the germline V gene, CDR1 is LGHNT and CDR2 is FRNRAP. CDR3 length: 19 residues. Trimming took 0 bases from V and 4 from J; bases not matched to a gene: 11. In nucleotides, the CDR3 is TGTGCTAGTGGTTTGGTATTGATAGCGGGGGGACCTGGCACCGGGGAGCTGTTTTTT. This codes for CASGLVLIAGGPGTGELFF. Filled out from reference TRBV12-5 and TRBJ2-2, the complete variable domain reads DARVTQTPRHKVTEMGQEVTMRCQPILGHNTVFWYRQTMMQGLELLAYFRNRAPLDDSGMPKDRFSAEMPDATLATLKIQPSEPRDSAVYFCASGLVLIAGGPGTGELFFGEGSRLTVL.

As to this clone: The same CDR3 can be traced to other DNA sequences in this sample. V usage is TRBV9 and J usage is TRBJ2-5, with D maybe TRBD2 (5 bases). Germline V lookup: CDR1 SGDLS, CDR2 YYNGEE. Between the trimmed V and J ends, which lost 4 bases and 5 bases, there was a span of 6 bases. The CDR3 consists of 11 residues. CDR3 nucleotides: TGTGCCAGCAGCCCGGGGGAGACCCAGTACTTC. Translation gives CASSPGETQYF.

The rearrangement uses TRBV7-2 and TRBJ1-5; tentatively, D is TRBD1 (6 bases). The CDR3 extends over 14 amino acids. Germline CDR1 reads SGHTA; CDR2 reads FQGNSA. V was cut by 5 bases and J by 6 bases, with 14 bases left in between. The CDR3 coding sequence is TGTGCCAGCAGCCAAGAGGGGGTTGTTCAGCCCCAGCATTTT. Protein product: CASSQEGVVQPQHF. Full variable domain (outside the CDR3, taken from reference TRBV7-2 and TRBJ1-5): GAGVSQSPSNKVTEKGKDVELRCDPISGHTALYWYRQSLGQGLEFLIYFQGNSAPDKSGLPSDRFSAERTGGSVSTLTIQRTQQEDSAVYLCASSQEGVVQPQHFGDGTRLSIL.

A remark on this clone: Relative to the germline gene, one junction end is altered; a read error may explain this. The CDR3 DNA is TGTGCCAGCAGCCGGACAGGCTATACTTCACCCCTCCACTTT. Translating it yields CASSRTGYTSPLHF. The rearrangement uses TRBV14 and TRBJ1-6; 7 positions match TRBD1. The germline CDR1 and CDR2 sequences are SGHDN and FVKESK. This CDR3 contains 14 residues.

This chain connects TRBV9 to TRBJ2-5; tentatively, D is TRBD1 (6 bases). V dropped 0 bases and J dropped 4 bases, with 10 bases sitting between them. The CDR3 loop spans 14 amino acids. CDR1 SGDLS and CDR2 YYNGEE come from the germline V gene. CDR3 loop: CASSVGNRAETQYF. The CDR3 DNA reads as TGTGCCAGCAGCGTAGGAAACAGGGCAGAGACCCAGTACTTC.

This clone was seen once. The chain employs TRBV27 and TRBJ2-7, with 13 bases that match TRBD2. Germline loops: CDR1 MNHEY, CDR2 SMNVEV (reference sequence). This CDR3 region has 13 residues. With V trimmed by 7 bases and J by 6 bases, 3 bases remained unmatched. DNA for the CDR3: TGTGCCAGCACCCGACTAGCGGGGGGCGAGCAGTACTTC. Translating gives CASTRLAGGEQYF.

The V gene is TRBV7-8, the J gene TRBJ1-2; 9 bases match TRBD1. Germline V gives CDR1 SGHVS, CDR2 FQNEAQ. The CDR3 totals 15 residues. Trimming cost V 4 bases and J 3 bases; bases outside gene matches: 6. The CDR3 reads CASSSQTGGDYGYTF. As DNA, the CDR3 is TGTGCCAGCAGCTCCCAGACAGGGGGGGACTATGGCTACACCTTC. The full variable domain, in which reference TRBV7-8 and TRBJ1-2 provide the parts outside the CDR3, is GAGVSQSPRYKVAKRGQDVALRCDPISGHVSLFWYQQALGQGPEFLTYFQNEAQLDKSGLPSDRFFAERPEGSVSTLKIQRTQQEDSAVYLCASSSQTGGDYGYTFGSGTRLTVV.

The chain is built from TRBV27 and TRBJ2-5, with D perhaps TRBD1 (5 bases). Trimming removed 2 bases from V and 2 bases from J, with 9 bases in between. This CDR3 contains 14 residues. Germline V lookup: CDR1 MNHEY, CDR2 SMNVEV (reference sequence). The CDR3 reads CASSLGSGQETQYF. Written as DNA, the CDR3 is TGTGCCAGCAGTTTAGGTTCAGGGCAAGAGACCCAGTACTTC.

The CDR3 spells CATSRGAPVETQYF. CDR3 DNA: TGTGCCACCAGCAGGGGGGCGCCAGTGGAGACCCAGTACTTC. This chain connects TRBV15 to TRBJ2-5; TRBD1 is a possible D gene (6 bases). The V and J ends lost 3 bases and 5 bases respectively, with 13 bases between them. This CDR3 has 14 amino acids. Germline lookup yields CDR1 LNHNV and CDR2 YYDKDF (reference sequence).